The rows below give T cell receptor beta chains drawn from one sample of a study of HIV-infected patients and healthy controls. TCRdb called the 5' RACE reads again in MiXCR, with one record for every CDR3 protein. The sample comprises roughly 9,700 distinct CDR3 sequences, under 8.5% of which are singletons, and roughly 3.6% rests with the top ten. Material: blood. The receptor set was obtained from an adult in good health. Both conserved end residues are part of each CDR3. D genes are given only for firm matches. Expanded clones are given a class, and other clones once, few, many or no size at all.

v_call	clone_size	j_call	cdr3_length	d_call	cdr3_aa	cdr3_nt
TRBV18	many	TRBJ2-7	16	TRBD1	CASSLKSGGAPYEQYF	TGTGCCAGCTCACTCAAGTCAGGGGGCGCCCCCTACGAGCAGTACTTC
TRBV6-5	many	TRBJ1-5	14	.	CASSRRGLNQPQHF	TGTGCCAGCAGCCGGCGGGGACTCAATCAGCCCCAGCATTTT
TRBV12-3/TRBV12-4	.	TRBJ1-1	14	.	CASSLYQVNTEAFF	TGTGCCAGCAGTTTGTATCAGGTGAACACTGAAGCTTTCTTT
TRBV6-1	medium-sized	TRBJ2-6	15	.	CASSEADGGANVLTF	TGTGCCAGCAGTGAAGCGGACGGCGGGGCCAACGTCCTGACTTTC
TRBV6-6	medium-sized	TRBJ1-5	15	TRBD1	CASSGQGVSNQPQHF	TGTGCCAGCAGTGGGCAGGGGGTGAGCAATCAGCCCCAGCATTTT
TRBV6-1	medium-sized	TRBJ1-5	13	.	CASRQVNNQPQHF	TGTGCCAGCAGACAGGTTAACAATCAGCCCCAGCATTTT
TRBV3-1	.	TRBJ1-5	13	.	CASSQGSNQPQHF	TGTGCCAGCAGCCAAGGAAGCAATCAGCCCCAGCATTTT
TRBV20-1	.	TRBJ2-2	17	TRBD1	CSARPDRRGPNTGELFF	TGCAGTGCTAGGCCGGATAGAAGGGGGCCGAACACCGGGGAGCTGTTTTTT
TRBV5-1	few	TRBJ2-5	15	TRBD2	CASRSGGAFPETQYF	TGCGCCAGCAGAAGCGGGGGGGCCTTCCCAGAGACCCAGTACTTC
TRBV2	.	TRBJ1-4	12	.	CASSDGFRVLFF	TGTGCCAGCAGTGACGGGTTCCGAGTCCTGTTTTTT
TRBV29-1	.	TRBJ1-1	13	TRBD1	CSGQGGWIAEAFF	TGCAGCGGACAGGGAGGGTGGATCGCTGAAGCTTTCTTT
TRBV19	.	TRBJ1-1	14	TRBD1	CASSAGDSGTEAFF	TGTGCCAGTAGTGCCGGGGACAGCGGCACTGAAGCTTTCTTT
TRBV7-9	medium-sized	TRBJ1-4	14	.	CASSLTGLREKLFF	TGTGCCAGCAGCCTGACGGGGTTGCGGGAAAAACTGTTTTTT
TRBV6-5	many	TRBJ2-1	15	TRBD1	CASSQDRGTNNEQFF	TGTGCCAGCAGCCAGGACAGGGGGACTAACAATGAGCAGTTCTTC
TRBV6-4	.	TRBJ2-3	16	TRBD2	CASSELAGAYTDTQYF	TGTGCCAGCAGTGAGTTAGCGGGGGCTTACACAGATACGCAGTATTTT
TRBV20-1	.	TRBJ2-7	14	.	CSAREGGGPYEQYF	TGCAGTGCTAGAGAAGGAGGGGGGCCCTACGAGCAGTACTTC
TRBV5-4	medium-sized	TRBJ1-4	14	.	CASSLQGLGEKLFF	TGTGCCAGCAGCTTGCAGGGGCTGGGTGAAAAACTGTTTTTT
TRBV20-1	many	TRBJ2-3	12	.	CSARGRADTQYF	TGCAGTGCTAGAGGAAGGGCAGATACGCAGTATTTT
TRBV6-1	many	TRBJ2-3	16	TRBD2	CASSEVAGESRDTQYF	TGTGCCAGCAGTGAAGTGGCGGGGGAAAGCCGGGATACGCAGTATTTT
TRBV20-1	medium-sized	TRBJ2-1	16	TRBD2	CSARVLKRGGPIEQFF	TGCAGTGCTAGAGTACTTAAGCGGGGGGGCCCAATTGAGCAGTTCTTC